Below, 14 T cell receptor beta chains from the same sample are listed, as sequenced in a study of blood T cell repertoires in COVID-19. This table comes from immunoSEQ multiplex PCR, and its TCRdb copy is limited to in-frame clones, with some not included. The profile covers approximately 180,000 clones, with around 87% appearing a single time and roughly 2.5% taken by the ten largest. The sample taken for sequencing was peripheral blood. These receptor sequences come from a man in his forties or fifties with active or convalescent COVID-19.

This chain joins TRBV5-5 and TRBJ2-1; 11 bases map to TRBD2. V was pared by 4 bases and J by 9 bases, with 15 bases of the junction left unmatched. CDR1 and CDR2 from the germline V gene are SGHKS and YYEKEE (reference sequence). The CDR3 consists of 17 residues. CDR3 loop: CASSVGLSGGAWSEQFF. For the CDR3, the DNA is TGTGCCAGCAGCGTCGGGCTTAGCGGGGGGGCCTGGAGTGAGCAGTTCTTC.

V usage is TRBV21-1 and J usage is TRBJ2-2; no check of the table's D call, TRBD1, against the DNA was made. TRBV21-1 is noted as a pseudogene. This CDR3 contains 19 residues. The CDR3 region is CASSNRPGHRMTNTGELFF. The DNA for the CDR3 is TGTGCCAGCAGCAACCGTCCGGGACATCGGATGACGAACACCGGGGAGCTGTTTTTT.

V is TRBV6-5 and J is TRBJ1-1; TRBD1 matches at 11 bases. Unmatched junction bases numbered 6, after V lost 5 bases and J lost 4 bases. Germline V gene lookup returns CDR1 MNHEY and CDR2 SVGAGI. The CDR3 loop spans 15 amino acids. The CDR3 bases are TGTGCCAGCAGTCAACCGGGACAGGGGGTCACTGAAGCTTTCTTT. This sequence encodes CASSQPGQGVTEAFF.

The V and J genes are TRBV2 and TRBJ1-1; 12 bases are a match to TRBD1. CDR1 is SNHLY and CDR2 is FYNNEI in the germline V gene. The CDR3 totals 12 residues. V shed 6 bases, J shed 9 bases, and the junction held 2 bases outside the gene matches. The CDR3 sequence is CASSRDRGQAFF. Written as DNA, the CDR3 is TGTGCCAGCAGCCGGGACAGGGGGCAAGCTTTCTTT.

The CDR3 DNA is TGTGCCAGCAGCCCCGGACAGGGGAGTTCACCCCTCCACTTT. Its translation: CASSPGQGSSPLHF. The rearrangement joins TRBV7-2 to TRBJ1-6; 9 bases are a match to TRBD1. Per the germline V gene, CDR1 is SGHTA and CDR2 is FQGNSA. This CDR3 is built from 14 residues. Trimming at V came to 5 bases and at J to 9 bases, leaving 5 bases not matched to a gene.

The genes are TRBV19 and TRBJ1-1; D is perhaps TRBD1 (6 bases). Trimming removed 5 bases at V and 6 bases at J, with 13 bases between. CDR1 and CDR2 from the germline V gene are LNHDA and SQIVND (reference sequence). This CDR3 has 13 amino acids. The CDR3 here is CASSLQGNAEAFF. In DNA form, the CDR3 reads TGTGCCAGTAGTTTACAGGGAAATGCTGAAGCTTTCTTT. Combining the CDR3 with reference TRBV19 and TRBJ1-1 gives the whole variable domain DGGITQSPKYLFRKEGQNVTLSCEQNLNHDAMYWYRQDPGQGLRLIYYSQIVNDFQKGDIAEGYSVSREKKESFPLTVTSAQKNPTAFYLCASSLQGNAEAFFGQGTRLTVV.

The DNA for the CDR3 is TGTGCCAGCGGCGGGGACGGGACCTACAATGAGCAGTTCTTC. It yields the protein CASGGDGTYNEQFF. J is TRBJ2-1 and V is TRBV27, with TRBD2 as a possible D gene (6 bases). Germline V gene data show CDR1 as MNHEY and CDR2 as SMNVEV (reference sequence). CDR3 size: 14 residues. Trimming stripped 8 bases from V and 2 bases from J, with 13 bases between.

Note on this clone: At one end, the junction sequence differs from germline, possibly due to a read error. The chain links TRBV6-6 to TRBJ2-2; tentatively, D is TRBD1 (5 bases). The CDR3 has 15 amino acids. Germline assignment: CDR1 MNHNY and CDR2 SVGAGI (reference sequence). The CDR3 DNA reads TGTGCCAGCAGCTACTCGGACAAGAACACCGGGGAGCTGTTTTTT. Its translation: CASSYSDKNTGELFF.

This clone was picked up one time. The genes are TRBV6-4 and TRBJ2-3, with 8 bases that match TRBD2. Germline assignment: CDR1 MRHNA and CDR2 SNTAGT. The CDR3 spans 15 residues. V shed 4 bases and J 5 bases; nucleotides not matched to a gene: 8. The CDR3 here is CASSVGGGRGDTQYF. Here the CDR3 DNA reads TGTGCCAGCAGTGTAGGCGGGGGGCGTGGAGATACGCAGTATTTT.

This clone was seen a single time. The chain recombines TRBV14 with TRBJ1-6, with unresolved D. V was cut by 1 base and J by 10 bases, with 5 bases left in between. CDR1 SGHDN and CDR2 FVKESK come from the germline V gene. This CDR3 is 12 amino acids long. The CDR3 protein is CASSQAVSPLHF. CDR3 nucleotides: TGTGCCAGCAGCCAAGCTGTATCACCCCTCCACTTT.

Comment on this clone: The junction does not match germline at one end; this may be a read error. In nucleotides, the CDR3 is TGTGCCAGCAGTTCAACTACGGGGCTGGGACAGGTATTC. Translating gives CASSSTTGLGQVF. V usage is TRBV6-5 and J usage is TRBJ2-7; 8 bases line up with TRBD1. Per the germline V gene, CDR1 is MNHEY and CDR2 is SVGAGI. The CDR3 runs 13 residues.

J is TRBJ1-5 and V is TRBV7-9, with TRBD1 matching over 9 bases. CDR3 size: 16 residues. From germline, CDR1 is SEHNR and CDR2 FQNEAQ (reference sequence). With V trimmed by 3 bases and J by 2 bases, 5 bases remained unmatched. CDR3 DNA sequence: TGTGCCAGCAGCTTGGACAGGGGTGTGGGCAATCAGCCCCAGCATTTT. This gives the protein CASSLDRGVGNQPQHF.

The chain combines TRBV10-3 with TRBJ1-2; 8 bases fit TRBD1. This CDR3 region has 18 residues. The germline V gene has CDR1 ENHRY and CDR2 SYGVKD. Germline trimming cut 4 bases from V and 1 base from J; bases unmatched to any gene: 14. The CDR3 bases are TGTGCCATCAGTGGGTCGACAGGGGCGACTACATTTAACTATGGCTACACCTTC. This codes for CAISGSTGATTFNYGYTF.

This chain joins TRBV21-1 and TRBJ2-1; the D call of TRBD2 is as the table states it, not checked on the DNA. TRBV21-1 is marked as a pseudogene. The CDR3 runs 16 residues. CDR3 residues: CASKSRGSASYNEQFF. For the CDR3, the DNA is TGTGCCAGCAAGTCGAGAGGGTCGGCCTCCTACAATGAGCAGTTCTTC.